This T cell receptor (beta chain) was retrieved from a study of breast tumors, draining lymph nodes, adjacent tissues. Study-wide findings and caveats: Luminal-like breast cancer showed significantly greater tumor-nontumor repertoire similarity than basal-like breast cancer did. Compared with lymph nodes, tumors were less diverse; compared with nontumor tissue, more. Data fit most tumor T cells coming from lymph node, expanding in tumor. The lymph node origin of tumor T cells was framed as consistent with a hypothesis, not demonstrated.

As concerns this clonotype: The antigen is unknown.

TCRdb recomputed calls from the multiplex PCR reads with MiXCR, one row per CDR3 protein. The repertoire consists of 180,000 or so distinct CDR3 sequences, with about 34% occurring once and the leading ten covering around 4%. Breast cancer patients provided tissue from their axillary draining lymph nodes. V lost 8 bases, J lost 8 bases, and 21 bases lay in between. The length of the CDR3 is 14 residues. Germline lookup yields CDR1 MNHEY and CDR2 SVGAGI. The rearrangement joins TRBV6-5 to TRBJ1-2; tentative D call: TRBD1 (5 bases). This receptor was identified in a female donor with breast cancer. Some clones in this sample may be carry-over from other donors' samples. The sequenced material came from axillary lymph node tissue. CDR3 bases: TGTGCCAGCTGTCACTCGTCTGGGACGAGAGGCTACACCTTC. This sequence encodes CASCHSSGTRGYTF.